This TCR beta chain was captured by sequencing in a study of blood T cells in healthy people across ages. Through a sample-barcoded 5' primer and a J-beta primer mix, a second PCR was run for roughly 7 to 11 cycles. TCRdb itself ran the 5' RACE reads through MiXCR, one entry per CDR3 protein. Of approximately 940,000 distinct CDR3 sequences listed, 48% are singletons. This CDR3 spans 13 amino acids. V lost 7 bases to trimming and J lost 3 bases; unmatched junction nucleotides: 6. Germline V CDR1 and CDR2: SQVTM, ANQGSEA. The sample comprised blood. The chain recombines TRBV29-1 with TRBJ1-2; 9 bases fit TRBD1. The TCR was taken from a man aged 25-45 years in good health. CDR3 sequence (DNA): TGCAGCGCAGGGACAGGGACGGACTATGGCTACACCTTC. As protein: CSAGTGTDYGYTF.